The T cell receptor (beta chain) described here comes from a study of shared clonotypes between healthy human individuals. Study results and limitations: Only a few donors were included, so the genetic and exposure-history diversity represented was limited.

Germline CDR1 is LGHNA and CDR2 is YNFKEQ. CDR3 size: 15 residues. The V segment lost 0 bases and the J segment 7 bases; nucleotides outside the gene matches: 5. Note on this clone: Antigen specificity is unknown.

Every unsorted PBMC PCR replicate was loaded with approximately 290 ng DNA, around 30,000 T cell genomes. Profiling relied on immunoSEQ multiplex PCR, and the TCRdb table lists in-frame clones only, not all of them. Among about 480,000 clones listed, about three quarters were seen once. The J gene is TRBJ2-2, the V gene TRBV4-2; 7 bases map to TRBD2. The source is a woman aged 40 to 50 in good health. Some clones in this sample may be carry-over from other donors' samples. The sequenced material came from PBMCs. This CDR3 reads CASSQDQGGDGELFF. The DNA for the CDR3 is TGTGCCAGCAGCCAAGATCAGGGAGGGGACGGGGAGCTGTTTTTT.